This T cell receptor (beta chain) was captured by sequencing in a study of blood T cell repertoires in COVID-19. This clone was counted a few times. Original processing notes: Estimation of nucleated cell counts relied on the amplification of reference gene primers. This table comes from immunoSEQ multiplex PCR, and its TCRdb copy is limited to in-frame clones, with some not included. V and J calls and clone size are copied from that table; D and trimming were computed from the DNA. The data show hundreds of thousands of clones, 88% seen once. Per germline, CDR1 MNHEY and CDR2 SMNVEV (reference sequence). With 8 bases removed from V and 11 bases from J, the gap between germline ends came to 15 bases. The CDR3 consists of 11 residues.

This chain connects TRBV27 to TRBJ1-1, with D possibly being TRBD1 (5 bases). The TCR originated in a man aged 35-49 years with acute or convalescent COVID-19. The sequencing sample was made of peripheral blood. CDR3 in DNA: TGTGCCAGCGAGAACGGGGGGAGCGCTTTCTTT. Its translation is CASENGGSAFF.